This T cell receptor (beta chain) was recovered during a study of monozygotic twins with inflammatory bowel disease. Following a re-call of the 5' RACE reads, TCRdb has one entry per CDR3 protein and lacks DNA. The sample has about 450,000 distinct CDR3 sequences. Germline V CDR1 and CDR2: MNHNS, SASEGT. The CDR3 length is 15 residues. The sample consisted of blood. The chain combines TRBV6-1 with TRBJ2-1. The clonotype was recovered from a human donor with ulcerative colitis or Crohn's disease, or a healthy co-twin of an affected twin (not recorded which). This CDR3 reads CASSDQGGSYNEQFF.